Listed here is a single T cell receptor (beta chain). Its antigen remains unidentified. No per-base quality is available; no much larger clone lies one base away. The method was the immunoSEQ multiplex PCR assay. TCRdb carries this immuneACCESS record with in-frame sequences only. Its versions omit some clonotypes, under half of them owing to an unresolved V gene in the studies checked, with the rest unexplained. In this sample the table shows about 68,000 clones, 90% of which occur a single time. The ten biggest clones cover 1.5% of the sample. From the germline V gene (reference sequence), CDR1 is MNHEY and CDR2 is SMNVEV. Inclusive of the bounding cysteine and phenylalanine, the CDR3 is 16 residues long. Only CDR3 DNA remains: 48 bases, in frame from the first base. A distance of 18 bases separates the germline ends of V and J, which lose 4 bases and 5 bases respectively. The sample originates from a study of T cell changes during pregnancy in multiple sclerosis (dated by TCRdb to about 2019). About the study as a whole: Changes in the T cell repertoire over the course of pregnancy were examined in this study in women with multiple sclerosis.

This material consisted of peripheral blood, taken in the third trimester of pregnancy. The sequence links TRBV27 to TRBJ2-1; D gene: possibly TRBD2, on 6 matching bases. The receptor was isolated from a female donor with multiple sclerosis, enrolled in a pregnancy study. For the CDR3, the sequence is CASSSYLMTRDNEQFF. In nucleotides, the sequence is TGTGCCAGCAGTTCCTACCTTATGACTAGGGACAATGAGCAGTTCTTC.